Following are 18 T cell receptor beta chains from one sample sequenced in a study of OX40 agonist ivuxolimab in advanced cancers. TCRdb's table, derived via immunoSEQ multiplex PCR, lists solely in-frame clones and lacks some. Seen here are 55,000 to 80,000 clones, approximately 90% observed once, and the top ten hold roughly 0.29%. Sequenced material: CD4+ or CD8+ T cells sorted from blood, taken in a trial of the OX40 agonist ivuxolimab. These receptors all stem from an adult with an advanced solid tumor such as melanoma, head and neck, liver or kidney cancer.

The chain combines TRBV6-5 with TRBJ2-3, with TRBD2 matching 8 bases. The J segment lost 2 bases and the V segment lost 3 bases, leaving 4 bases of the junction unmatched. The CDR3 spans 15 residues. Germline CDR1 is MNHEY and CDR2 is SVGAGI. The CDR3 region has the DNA TGTGCCAGCAGTTATCAAGCGGGAGTCACAGATACGCAGTATTTT. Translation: CASSYQAGVTDTQYF.

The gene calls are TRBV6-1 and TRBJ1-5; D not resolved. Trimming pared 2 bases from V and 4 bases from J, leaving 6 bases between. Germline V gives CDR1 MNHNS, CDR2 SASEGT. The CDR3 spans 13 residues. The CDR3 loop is CASSETRNQPQHF. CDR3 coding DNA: TGTGCCAGCAGTGAAACGAGGAATCAGCCCCAGCATTTT.

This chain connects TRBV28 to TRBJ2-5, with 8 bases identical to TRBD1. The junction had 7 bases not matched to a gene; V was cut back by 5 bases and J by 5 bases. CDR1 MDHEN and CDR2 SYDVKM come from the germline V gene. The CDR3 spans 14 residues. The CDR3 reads CASSPINRGETQYF. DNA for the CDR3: TGTGCCAGCAGTCCGATCAACAGGGGGGAGACCCAGTACTTC.

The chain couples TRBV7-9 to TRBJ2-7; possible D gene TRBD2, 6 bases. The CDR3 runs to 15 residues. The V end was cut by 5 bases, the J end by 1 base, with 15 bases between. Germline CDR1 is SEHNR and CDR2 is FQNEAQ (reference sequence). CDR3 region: CASSPWGSGSYEQYF. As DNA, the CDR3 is TGTGCCAGCAGCCCGTGGGGTAGCGGATCCTACGAGCAGTACTTC. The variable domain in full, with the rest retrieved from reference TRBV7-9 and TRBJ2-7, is DTGVSQNPRHKITKRGQNVTFRCDPISEHNRLYWYRQTLGQGPEFLTYFQNEAQLEKSRLLSDRFSAERPKGSFSTLEIQRTEQGDSAMYLCASSPWGSGSYEQYFGPGTRLTVT.

Here the CDR3 reads CASSYSLLAGGEQYF. The CDR3, as DNA: TGTGCCAGCAGTTACTCGTTACTAGCGGGAGGAGAGCAGTACTTC. The V and J genes are TRBV6-5 and TRBJ2-7, with 12 bases that match TRBD2. J lost 7 bases, V lost 0 bases, and 4 bases had no gene match. The CDR3 spans 15 residues. Germline CDR1 is MNHEY and CDR2 is SVGAGI.

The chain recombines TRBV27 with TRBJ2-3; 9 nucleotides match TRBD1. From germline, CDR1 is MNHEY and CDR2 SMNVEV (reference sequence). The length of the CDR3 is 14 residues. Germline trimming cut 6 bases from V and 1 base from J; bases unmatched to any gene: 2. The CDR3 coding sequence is TGTGCCAGCAGGAGACAGGGGGGCACAGATACGCAGTATTTT. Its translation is CASRRQGGTDTQYF.

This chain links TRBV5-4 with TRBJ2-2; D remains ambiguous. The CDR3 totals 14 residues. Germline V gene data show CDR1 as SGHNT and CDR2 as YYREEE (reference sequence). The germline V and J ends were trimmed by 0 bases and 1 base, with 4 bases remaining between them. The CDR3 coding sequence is TGTGCCAGCAGCTTGGGACAGAACACCGGGGAGCTGTTTTTT. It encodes CASSLGQNTGELFF. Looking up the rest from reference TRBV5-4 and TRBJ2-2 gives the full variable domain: ETGVTQSPTHLIKTRGQQVTLRCSSQSGHNTVSWYQQALGQGPQFIFQYYREEENGRGNFPPRFSGLQFPNYSSELNVNALELDDSALYLCASSLGQNTGELFFGEGSRLTVL.

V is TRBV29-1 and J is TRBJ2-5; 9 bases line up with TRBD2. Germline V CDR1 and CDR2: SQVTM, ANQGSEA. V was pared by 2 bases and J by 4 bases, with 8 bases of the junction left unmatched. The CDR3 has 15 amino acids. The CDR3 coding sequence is TGCAGCGTTGAATATGTAGCGGGAGTAGTAGAGACCCAGTACTTC. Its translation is CSVEYVAGVVETQYF.

CDR3 amino acids: CASSFGAGEGDTQYF. In DNA, the CDR3 is TGCGCCAGCAGCTTTGGCGCGGGAGAAGGGGATACGCAGTATTTT. J is TRBJ2-3 and V is TRBV5-1, with 7 positions matching TRBD2. J lost 6 bases, V lost 2 bases, and 9 bases had no gene match. This CDR3 has 15 residues. The germline gives CDR1 SGHRS, CDR2 YFSETQ.

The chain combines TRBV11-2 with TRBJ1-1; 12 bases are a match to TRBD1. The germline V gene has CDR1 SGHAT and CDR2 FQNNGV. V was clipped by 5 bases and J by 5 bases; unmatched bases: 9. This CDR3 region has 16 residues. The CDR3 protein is CASSPRDRGRGTEAFF. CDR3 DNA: TGTGCCAGCAGCCCCCGGGACAGGGGGCGGGGGACTGAAGCTTTCTTT.

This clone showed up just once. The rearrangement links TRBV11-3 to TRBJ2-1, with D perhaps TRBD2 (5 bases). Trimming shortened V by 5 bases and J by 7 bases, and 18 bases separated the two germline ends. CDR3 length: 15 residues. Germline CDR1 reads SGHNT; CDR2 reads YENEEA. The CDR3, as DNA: TGTGCCAGCAGCCCGATACCGCTCGGGGTAAATGAGCAGTTCTTC. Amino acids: CASSPIPLGVNEQFF.

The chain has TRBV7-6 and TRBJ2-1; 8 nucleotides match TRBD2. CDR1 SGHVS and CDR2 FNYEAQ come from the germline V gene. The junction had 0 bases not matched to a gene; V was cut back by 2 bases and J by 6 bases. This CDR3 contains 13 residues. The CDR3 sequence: CASSLLAGNEQFF. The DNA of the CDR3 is TGTGCCAGCAGCTTACTAGCGGGCAATGAGCAGTTCTTC.

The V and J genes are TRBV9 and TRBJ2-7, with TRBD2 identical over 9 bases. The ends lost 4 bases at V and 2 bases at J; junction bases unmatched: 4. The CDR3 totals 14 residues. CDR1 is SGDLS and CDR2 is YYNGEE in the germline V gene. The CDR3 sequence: CASSFSGSPYEQYF. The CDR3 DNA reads TGTGCCAGCAGCTTTAGCGGGAGCCCCTACGAGCAGTACTTC. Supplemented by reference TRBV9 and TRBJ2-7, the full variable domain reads DSGVTQTPKHLITATGQRVTLRCSPRSGDLSVYWYQQSLDQGLQFLIQYYNGEERAKGNILERFSAQQFPDLHSELNLSSLELGDSALYFCASSFSGSPYEQYFGPGTRLTVT.

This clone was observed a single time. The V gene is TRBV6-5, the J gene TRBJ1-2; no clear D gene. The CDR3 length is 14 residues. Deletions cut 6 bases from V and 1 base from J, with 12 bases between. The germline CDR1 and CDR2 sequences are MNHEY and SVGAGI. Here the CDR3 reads CASSSSGGNYGYTF. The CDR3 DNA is TGTGCCAGCAGCTCTTCGGGTGGTAACTATGGCTACACCTTC.

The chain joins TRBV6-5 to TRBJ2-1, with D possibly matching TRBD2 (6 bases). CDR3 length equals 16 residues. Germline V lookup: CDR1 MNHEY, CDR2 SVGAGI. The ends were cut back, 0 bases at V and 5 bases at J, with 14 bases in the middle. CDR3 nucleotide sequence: TGTGCCAGCAGTTACTCGAGATGGGGAGGCGACAATGAGCAGTTCTTC. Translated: CASSYSRWGGDNEQFF.

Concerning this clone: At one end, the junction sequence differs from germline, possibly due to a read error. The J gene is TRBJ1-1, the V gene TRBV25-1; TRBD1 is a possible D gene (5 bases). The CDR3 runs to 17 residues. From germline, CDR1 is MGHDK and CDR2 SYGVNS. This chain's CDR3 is CASSEWGGSLTNTEAFF. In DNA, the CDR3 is TGTGCCAGCAGCGAATGGGGGGGGAGTTTGACGAACACTGAAGCTTTCTTT.

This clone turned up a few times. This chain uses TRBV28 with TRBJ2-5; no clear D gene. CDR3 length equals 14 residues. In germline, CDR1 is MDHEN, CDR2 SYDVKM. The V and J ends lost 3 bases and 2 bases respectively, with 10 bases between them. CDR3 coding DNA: TGTGCCAGCAGTTTTTATGGGTGGCAAGAGACCCAGTACTTC. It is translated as CASSFYGWQETQYF. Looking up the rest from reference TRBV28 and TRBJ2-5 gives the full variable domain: DVKVTQSSRYLVKRTGEKVFLECVQDMDHENMFWYRQDPGLGLRLIYFSYDVKMKEKGDIPEGYSVSREKKERFSLILESASTNQTSMYLCASSFYGWQETQYFGPGTRLLVL.

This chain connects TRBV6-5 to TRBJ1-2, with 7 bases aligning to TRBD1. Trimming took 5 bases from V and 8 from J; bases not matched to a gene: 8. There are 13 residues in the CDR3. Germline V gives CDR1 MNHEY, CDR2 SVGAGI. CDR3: CASSRTGVYGYTF. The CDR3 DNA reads TGTGCCAGCAGTCGAACAGGGGTCTACGGCTACACCTTC.